This paragraph covers one T cell receptor beta chain sequence. Its matching antigen is unknown. This record comes from a study of CD8+ T cells in alopecia areata. Germline CDR1 is GTSNPN and CDR2 is SVGIG (reference sequence). The CDR3 extends over 11 amino acids. Trimming took 3 bases from V and 7 from J, leaving 9 bases between them. Described treatment: oral pan-JAK inhibitor, 5-10 mg twice daily. Regarding the study as a whole: Higher clonality and more expanded CD8+ clones appeared in lesional than normal scalp. Significant decreases in scalp clonality and expanded CD8+ clones followed tofacitinib treatment.

Following extraction, RNA underwent reverse transcription to cDNA, which served as the sequencing template. Libraries were prepared by immunoSEQ multiplex PCR; TCRdb keeps only in-frame clonotypes and omits some of them. The table has some 110,000 clones, roughly 50% seen once. The chain uses TRBV30 and TRBJ1-1; unclear D gene. Sample: CD8+ T cells sorted from blood, taken at week 4, from a patient treated with tofacitinib. The origin of this receptor is a human donor with alopecia areata. This CDR3 reads CAWSAGSEAFF. The CDR3 nucleotides are TGTGCCTGGAGCGCTGGAAGTGAAGCTTTCTTT.